These 19 T cell receptor beta chains came from one sample sequenced in a study of T-cell memory formation after mild COVID-19. Using its own MiXCR run on the 5' RACE reads, TCRdb lists one record per CDR3 protein. The table shows around 250,000 distinct CDR3 sequences, with about 16% occurring only once. Sequenced sample: PBMCs or a T cell subset sorted from them (not recorded which). The receptor source for this set is a man in his late teens or twenties who had mild COVID-19 (a few samples of this study predate the infection). Cell type and time point are not known.

The sample holds one count of this clonotype. This sequence joins TRBV5-1 and TRBJ2-6; D is unresolved. Germline V CDR1 and CDR2: SGHRS, YFSETQ. V was cut by 1 base and J by 0 bases, with 5 bases left in between. The CDR3 sequence is 15 residues long. The CDR3 nucleotides are TGCGCCAGCAGCTTGATTAGCTCTGGGGCCAACGTCCTGACTTTC. Encoded protein: CASSLISSGANVLTF.

This clonotype has ten or more counts. The V call is TRBV7-2, the J call TRBJ1-5; 7 positions agree with TRBD1. This CDR3 comprises 13 residues. V lost 4 bases to trimming and J lost 7 bases; unmatched junction nucleotides: 4. Germline-derived CDR1 and CDR2 are SGHTA and FQGNSA. As DNA, the CDR3 is TGTGCCAGCAGCTCCCAGGGGGGGCAGCCCCAGCATTTT. Amino acids: CASSSQGGQPQHF.

The rearrangement links TRBV7-9 to TRBJ2-3, with D possibly matching TRBD1 (5 bases). In germline, CDR1 is SEHNR, CDR2 FQNEAQ (reference sequence). This CDR3 has 14 amino acids. V gave up 4 bases and J gave up 0 bases, with 8 bases separating them. CDR3 in DNA: TGTGCCAGCAGCTCCCGACAGAGCACAGATACGCAGTATTTT. Protein product: CASSSRQSTDTQYF.

This sequence joins TRBV4-2 and TRBJ1-4; no definite D call. The CDR3 totals 16 residues. The V end was cut by 2 bases, the J end by 5 bases, with 15 bases between. Germline CDR1 reads LGHNA; CDR2 reads YNFKEQ. DNA of the CDR3: TGTGCCAGCAGCCAATCTTGGGGAGGAGGGAATGAAAAACTGTTTTTT. Protein product: CASSQSWGGGNEKLFF.

This chain connects TRBV14 to TRBJ2-7, with 7 bases aligning to TRBD1. Germline V CDR1 and CDR2: SGHDN, FVKESK. The CDR3 length is 17 residues. J was trimmed by 6 bases and V by 3 bases; bases with no gene match: 17. CDR3 bases: TGTGCCAGCAGCCAGGCGGCCGGGACAGTAAAAATTGGCGAGCAGTACGTC. It encodes CASSQAAGTVKIGEQYV.

The chain employs TRBV27 and TRBJ1-2; tentative D call: TRBD1 (6 bases). Germline assignment: CDR1 MNHEY and CDR2 SMNVEV (reference sequence). V was shortened by 0 bases and J by 4 bases, with 9 bases between the two germline ends. The CDR3 runs 14 residues. The CDR3 loop is CASSLSATGYGYTF. The CDR3 DNA sequence: TGTGCCAGCAGTTTATCCGCGACAGGCTATGGCTACACCTTC.

This clonotype turned up a few times. This sequence joins TRBV18 and TRBJ1-6, with 12 positions matching TRBD1. V gave up 4 bases and J gave up 7 bases; unmatched junction bases: 8. The CDR3 runs 17 residues. Germline CDR1 KGHSH, CDR2 LQKENI. The CDR3 reads CASSLSGQGARNSPLHF. The CDR3 DNA reads TGTGCCAGCTCACTTTCGGGACAGGGGGCTCGGAATTCACCCCTCCACTTT.

Here the CDR3 DNA reads TGCGCCAGCAGCCCGGATCTCGGGGGCTCCTACAATGAGCAGTTCTTC. Amino acid sequence: CASSPDLGGSYNEQFF. This chain uses TRBV5-1 with TRBJ2-1, with TRBD2 as a possible D gene (6 bases). V was shortened by 4 bases and J by 0 bases, with 14 bases between the two germline ends. Germline values: CDR1 SGHRS, CDR2 YFSETQ. This CDR3 spans 16 amino acids.

The chain employs TRBV7-3 and TRBJ1-1; no definite D call. The CDR3 length is 13 residues. The germline CDR1 and CDR2 sequences are SGHTA and FQGTGA. Trimming took 3 bases from V and 5 from J, leaving 10 bases between them. This CDR3 reads CASSFSGTTEAFF. The CDR3 nucleotides read TGTGCCAGCAGCTTTTCTGGAACAACTGAAGCTTTCTTT.

In its sample, this clonotype was seen a few times. The V call is TRBV5-1, the J call TRBJ1-2, with D possibly TRBD1 on 5 matching bases. CDR1 is SGHRS, CDR2 YFSETQ, per germline. The CDR3 extends over 12 amino acids. V was clipped by 2 bases and J by 8 bases, with 10 bases between them. CDR3 protein: CASSFAGRGYTF. The CDR3 bases are TGCGCCAGCAGCTTCGCGGGGCGGGGCTACACCTTC.

There are a few counts of this clonotype. The chain recombines TRBV4-3 with TRBJ2-2; D remains ambiguous. The CDR3 extends over 14 amino acids. V was pared by 4 bases and J by 6 bases, with 12 bases between. CDR1 and CDR2 (germline): LGHNA, YSLEER. The chain's CDR3 is CASSLDEGSGELFF. The CDR3 nucleotides are TGCGCCAGCAGCCTGGATGAAGGTTCCGGGGAGCTGTTTTTT.

This clonotype has a handful of counts. The V gene is TRBV7-9, the J gene TRBJ1-6; D unresolved. The V end lost 4 bases, the J end lost 0 bases, and 13 bases lay between the germline ends. The CDR3 is made up of 17 amino acids. Germline V lookup: CDR1 SEHNR, CDR2 FQNEAQ (reference sequence). The CDR3 is CASSSSYRGSYNSPLHF. In DNA form, the CDR3 reads TGTGCCAGCAGCTCCTCTTACAGAGGCTCCTATAATTCACCCCTCCACTTT.

V is TRBV20-1 and J is TRBJ1-2, with D possibly matching TRBD1 (6 bases). CDR1 is DFQATT, CDR2 SNEGSKA, per germline (reference sequence). The CDR3 runs to 11 residues. The germline V and J ends were trimmed by 6 bases and 4 bases, with 9 bases remaining between them. The CDR3 DNA reads as TGCAGTGCATCAGGGGTCTATGGCTACACCTTC. It codes for CSASGVYGYTF.

The chain is built from TRBV20-1 and TRBJ2-7; 13 nucleotides align to TRBD2. V shed 5 bases and J 2 bases; nucleotides not matched to a gene: 6. CDR3 length: 15 amino acids. Germline values: CDR1 DFQATT, CDR2 SNEGSKA (reference sequence). In DNA, the CDR3 is TGCAGTGCTTATAGGACTAGCGGGGGACCCTACGAGCAGTACTTC. Translated, it gives CSAYRTSGGPYEQYF.

The chain recombines TRBV9 with TRBJ2-5; D is possibly TRBD1 (5 bases). There are 14 residues in the CDR3. Deletions cut 1 base from V and 5 bases from J, with 12 bases between. Germline CDR1 and CDR2: SGDLS and YYNGEE. The chain's CDR3 is CASSVFGRDETQYF. In DNA form, the CDR3 reads TGTGCCAGCAGCGTATTTGGCAGGGATGAGACCCAGTACTTC.

The CDR3 reads CASSGTWDRGRVFF. The CDR3 DNA reads TGTGCCAGCAGCGGGACTTGGGACAGGGGCCGAGTTTTCTTT. The genes are TRBV7-9 and TRBJ1-1; 10 positions match TRBD1. The length of the CDR3 is 14 residues. Per germline, CDR1 SEHNR and CDR2 FQNEAQ (reference sequence). V lost 5 bases to trimming and J lost 13 bases; unmatched junction nucleotides: 13.

This clonotype has more than one count but fewer than ten. The genes are TRBV20-1 and TRBJ1-6; tentatively, D is TRBD1 (6 bases). The ends were cut back, 3 bases at V and 9 bases at J, with 15 bases in the middle. There are 14 residues in the CDR3. Per germline, CDR1 DFQATT and CDR2 SNEGSKA (reference sequence). CDR3 in DNA: TGCAGTGCTAGCGGGTCACAGGGTGGTTCACCCCTCCACTTT. It yields the protein CSASGSQGGSPLHF.

This clonotype appeared a few times. This chain connects TRBV20-1 to TRBJ2-1; 8 bases match TRBD2. J was trimmed by 6 bases and V by 3 bases; bases with no gene match: 10. The germline V gene has CDR1 DFQATT and CDR2 SNEGSKA (reference sequence). The CDR3 is made up of 15 amino acids. CDR3: CSASYSGGPSNEQFF. The CDR3 DNA reads TGCAGTGCTAGTTACAGCGGGGGTCCCAGCAATGAGCAGTTCTTC.

As for this clonotype: The junction shows a germline mismatch at one end, possibly a read error. The chain joins TRBV5-5 to TRBJ1-5; possible D gene TRBD1, 6 bases. The CDR3 extends over 16 amino acids. CDR1 is SGHKS and CDR2 is YYEKEE in the germline V gene (reference sequence). The CDR3 bases are TGTGCCAGCAGCGGGAGCGGACGGGGACACAATAAGCCCCAGCATTTT. Its translation: CASSGSGRGHNKPQHF.